This T cell receptor (beta chain) came from a study of PD-L1 blockade in urothelial cancer. The wider study: The number of prior chemotherapy regimens per patient was 0 to 3. Median T cell yield from blood was 110,000 to 150,000.

Method: immunoSEQ multiplex PCR; TCRdb's copy keeps in-frame clones and lacks some. The profile covers roughly 91,000 clones, with about 85% appearing a single time and 13% to 15% taken by the ten largest. This clone was recorded once. This CDR3 has 18 amino acids. The germline CDR1 and CDR2 sequences are SGDLS and YYNGEE. Trimming left V 3 bases short and J 7 bases short, with 26 bases between. Time point indicated: pretreatment peripheral blood. Between 1 and 8 samples, pretreatment and on-treatment, were given by each patient. The sample here was PBMCs, taken around atezolizumab (anti-PD-L1) treatment. The source is a man aged 55 to 70 with urothelial cancer. This chain links TRBV9 with TRBJ2-1; perhaps TRBD2 as D (6 bases). The CDR3 DNA reads TGTGCCAGCAGCGGGCGGGAAGTCCCCGGCATGAGGAGAAATGAGCAGTTCTTC. It specifies CASSGREVPGMRRNEQFF.